The entry below gives a single T cell receptor (beta chain) sequence along with its context. The target antigen is unknown. This CDR3 spans 17 amino acids. Germline trimming cut 3 bases from V and 0 bases from J; bases unmatched to any gene: 9. Germline V gene lookup returns CDR1 LNHDA and CDR2 SQIVND (reference sequence). Repertoires were generated with immunoSEQ multiplex PCR, while TCRdb's copy carries only in-frame clones and drops some. Of roughly 2.4 million clones listed, 95% are singletons. This sample is drawn from a study of shared clonotypes between healthy human individuals. Study overall: The donors, a couple of women and a few men, were aged 18 to 49. Notes on the study in general: Tissues were not sampled, only blood, and their repertoires likely differ. An anticipated effect of sequencing depth on clonotype sharing among donors was recognized. Among the subsets, naive ones generally showed larger estimated richness than memory ones.

The chain has TRBV19 and TRBJ2-5, with 8 bases identical to TRBD2. The sample consisted of naive CD4+ T cells sorted from blood. Subset noted: CD45RA+ positively selected. This clonotype originated in a man younger than 35 in good health. The CDR3 coding sequence is TGTGCCAGTAGTATTGGGCGCGGGGGGACGTACCAAGAGACCCAGTACTTC. Translation: CASSIGRGGTYQETQYF.